The 6 T cell receptor beta chains reported below all come from one sample, sequenced in a study of T cell responses to AZD1222 COVID-19 vaccine. The assay was immunoSEQ multiplex PCR, and TCRdb's table has in-frame clones only and misses some. The sample holds 140,000 to 150,000 clones, about 90% seen once. This sample comprised peripheral blood, obtained on day 0 of AZD1222 vaccination. Receptors originate from an adult in good health.

CDR3 DNA: TGTGCCAGCAGCCCACGCTCGGGACGGAACTCCTACGAGCAGTACTTC. This sequence encodes CASSPRSGRNSYEQYF. This chain uses TRBV5-8 with TRBJ2-7; either TRBD1 or TRBD2 may supply D (5 bases each). V shed 4 bases and J shed 0 bases, with 17 bases lying between them. The germline CDR1 and CDR2 sequences are SGHTS and YDEGEE. The CDR3 contains 16 residues.

The chain links TRBV6-5 to TRBJ2-2; D gene uncertain. The CDR3 sequence is 12 residues long. Trimming removed 6 bases from V and 9 bases from J, with 11 bases in between. Germline V gene sequence: CDR1 MNHEY, CDR2 SVGAGI. The CDR3 nucleotides are TGTGCCAGCAGACGAGAAACCAGGGAGCTGTTTTTT. Its translation: CASRRETRELFF.

J is TRBJ1-2 and V is TRBV13; perhaps TRBD1 as D (6 bases). The CDR3 contains 14 residues. V was trimmed by 4 bases and J by 7 bases, leaving 16 bases between them. The germline gives CDR1 PRHDT, CDR2 FYEKMQ (reference sequence). The CDR3 coding sequence is TGTGCCAGCAGCTCCCCGGACAGACAGTTTGGCTACACCTTC. Protein: CASSSPDRQFGYTF.

The V and J genes are TRBV28 and TRBJ2-6; D is undetermined. This CDR3 has 13 residues. Germline V CDR1 and CDR2: MDHEN, SYDVKM. The V end was cut by 6 bases, the J end by 2 bases, with 5 bases between. CDR3 sequence: CASRGTGANVLTF. The DNA for the CDR3 is TGTGCCAGCAGGGGGACTGGGGCCAACGTCCTGACTTTC.

The rearrangement joins TRBV2 to TRBJ1-2; TRBD1 matches 7 bases. In germline, CDR1 is SNHLY, CDR2 FYNNEI. V was clipped by 11 bases and J by 1 base; unmatched bases: 10. The CDR3 is made up of 14 amino acids. CDR3 in amino acids: CAGGGTENNYGYTF. CDR3 coding DNA: TGTGCCGGGGGGGGGACAGAAAATAACTATGGCTACACCTTC.

The V and J genes are TRBV18 and TRBJ2-7; 10 bases align to TRBD1. The length of the CDR3 is 17 residues. Losses at the gene ends were 1 base for V and 0 bases for J; bases not matched to a gene: 6. The germline CDR1 and CDR2 sequences are KGHSH and LQKENI. The CDR3 DNA follows: TGTGCCAGCTCACCACTCCCGGGACAGGGGCCCTCCTACGAGCAGTACTTC. It translates to CASSPLPGQGPSYEQYF.